The 19 T cell receptor beta chains given below trace back to one sample, sequenced in a study of response to subunit inactivated influenza vaccine. TCRdb processed the RT-PCR reads anew with MiXCR; each CDR3 protein has one entry. The data contain hundreds of thousands of distinct CDR3 sequences, more than 11% of them singletons. The input for sequencing was PBMCs from blood, taken approximately 15 days before vaccination. The receptors shown here come from a man aged 50-59 years who received an inactivated influenza vaccine.

This clonotype was seen repeatedly, ten times or more. V and J are TRBV25-1 and TRBJ2-2; tentative D call: TRBD2 (6 bases). This CDR3 is built from 16 residues. The germline CDR1 and CDR2 sequences are MGHDK and SYGVNS. Trimming cost V 3 bases and J 1 base, with 12 bases left between them. The DNA for the CDR3 is TGTGCCAGCAGTGATGTTGGCGGGAAGAACACCGGGGAGCTGTTTTTT. It yields the protein CASSDVGGKNTGELFF.

There are a few counts of this clonotype. This rearrangement joins TRBV7-9 to TRBJ2-1; TRBD2 agrees at 9 bases. The J segment lost 7 bases and the V segment lost 5 bases, leaving 6 bases of the junction unmatched. CDR1 and CDR2 from the germline V gene are SEHNR and FQNEAQ (reference sequence). The CDR3 sequence is 14 residues long. CDR3 amino acids: CASSLRLAVNEQFF. The CDR3 region has the DNA TGTGCCAGCAGCCTACGACTAGCGGTGAATGAGCAGTTCTTC.

This clonotype showed up just once. The junction departs from germline at one end; a sequencing error may be responsible. The DNA of the CDR3 is TGTGCCATCAGCCCCGGACACAGCCATGGCTACACCTTC. Residues: CAISPGHSHGYTF. The chain has TRBV4-2 and TRBJ1-2, with a weak D call TRBD1 (5 bases). The V gene's germline CDR1 is LGHNA and CDR2 YNFKEQ. The CDR3 loop spans 13 amino acids.

The J gene is TRBJ2-5, the V gene TRBV11-2, with unresolved D. V was trimmed by 4 bases and J by 0 bases, leaving 9 bases between them. This CDR3 is built from 14 residues. Germline loops: CDR1 SGHAT, CDR2 FQNNGV. CDR3 DNA sequence: TGTGCCAGCAGCTGGGCTGGTCACCAAGAGACCCAGTACTTC. It encodes CASSWAGHQETQYF. Variable domain in full (rest from reference TRBV11-2 and TRBJ2-5): EAGVAQSPRYKIIEKRQSVAFWCNPISGHATLYWYQQILGQGPKLLIQFQNNGVVDDSQLPKDRFSAERLKGVDSTLKIQPAKLEDSAVYLCASSWAGHQETQYFGPGTRLLVL.

The chain is built from TRBV19 and TRBJ2-2; D might be TRBD2 (5 bases). This CDR3 region has 14 residues. Looked up from germline, CDR1 is LNHDA and CDR2 is SQIVND (reference sequence). The germline V and J ends were trimmed by 1 base and 5 bases, with 8 bases remaining between them. The CDR3 loop reads CASSIAGKTGELFF. CDR3 DNA: TGTGCCAGTAGTATAGCCGGGAAGACCGGGGAGCTGTTTTTT.

This clonotype has a handful of counts. The chain joins TRBV4-1 to TRBJ1-6; D uncertain. Trimming removed 1 base from V and 0 bases from J, with 4 bases in between. The CDR3 has 15 amino acids. Germline assignment: CDR1 MGHRA and CDR2 YSYEKL. The CDR3 here is CASSQVSSYNSPLHF. In nucleotides, the CDR3 is TGCGCCAGCAGCCAAGTGAGCTCCTATAATTCACCCCTCCACTTT.

The CDR3 is CASSHDIDYEQYF. CDR3 nucleotides: TGTGCCAGCAGCCATGACATCGACTACGAGCAGTACTTC. This chain joins TRBV4-2 and TRBJ2-7; the D is unclear. V was pared by 3 bases and J by 3 bases, with 9 bases between. Per the germline V gene, CDR1 is LGHNA and CDR2 is YNFKEQ. The CDR3 extends over 13 amino acids.

The V gene is TRBV11-2, the J gene TRBJ2-1; D might be TRBD2 (6 bases). V dropped 8 bases and J dropped 7 bases, with 15 bases sitting between them. CDR1 is SGHAT, CDR2 FQNNGV, per germline. The CDR3 loop spans 13 amino acids. Written as DNA, the CDR3 is TGTGCCAGCGGGCGGGACCGGGGGAATGAGCAGTTCTTC. It yields the protein CASGRDRGNEQFF. The whole variable domain, remainder taken from reference TRBV11-2 and TRBJ2-1, is EAGVAQSPRYKIIEKRQSVAFWCNPISGHATLYWYQQILGQGPKLLIQFQNNGVVDDSQLPKDRFSAERLKGVDSTLKIQPAKLEDSAVYLCASGRDRGNEQFFGPGTRLTVL.

The table lists this clonotype with a few counts. The chain combines TRBV2 with TRBJ2-5; 7 bases are shared with TRBD2. This CDR3 has 11 amino acids. Germline values: CDR1 SNHLY, CDR2 FYNNEI. V dropped 11 bases and J dropped 4; count of bases not matched to a gene: 4. The CDR3 region has the DNA TGTGCCGGGGGGGGTGGAGAGACCCAGTACTTC. Its protein is CAGGGGETQYF.

This clonotype was counted a few times. V usage is TRBV12-3 or TRBV12-4 and J usage is TRBJ1-5; 7 nucleotides match TRBD1. V lost 6 bases, J lost 3 bases, and 8 bases stayed unmatched. There are 15 residues in the CDR3. The CDR3 bases are TGTGCCAGCAGCGACGGGACAGAGTACAATCAGCCCCAGCATTTT. Encoded protein: CASSDGTEYNQPQHF.

This clonotype has at least ten counts. Here the CDR3 DNA reads TGTGCCAGCAGCGGACATCAAGAGACCCAGTACTTC. It translates to CASSGHQETQYF. The V call is TRBV12-3 or TRBV12-4, the J call TRBJ2-5; D is perhaps TRBD1 (5 bases). CDR3 length: 12 amino acids. Trimming pared 6 bases from V and 2 bases from J, leaving 7 bases between.

The chain combines TRBV20-1 with TRBJ1-3; tentatively, D is TRBD1 (5 bases). CDR1 and CDR2 (germline): DFQATT, SNEGSKA (reference sequence). The CDR3 sequence is 15 residues long. Trimming removed 0 bases at V and 0 bases at J, with 9 bases between. The CDR3 loop reads CSARDYDSSGNTIYF. CDR3 DNA sequence: TGCAGTGCTAGAGACTATGACAGCTCTGGAAACACCATATATTTT.

The chain combines TRBV6-2 or TRBV6-3 with TRBJ1-5; 7 nucleotides line up with TRBD1. The germline CDR1 and CDR2 sequences are MNHEY and SVGEGT. V trimming: 5 bases; J trimming: 7 bases; junction bases outside the gene matches: 8. This CDR3 spans 14 amino acids. DNA of the CDR3: TGTGCCAGCAGTACATACAGGGGCGAGCAGCCCCAGCATTTT. It encodes CASSTYRGEQPQHF.

The chain recombines TRBV9 with TRBJ2-5; D is perhaps TRBD2 (6 bases). This CDR3 region has 15 residues. The V gene lost 4 bases and the J gene lost 1 base, with 14 bases spanning the gap. From germline, CDR1 is SGDLS and CDR2 YYNGEE. The CDR3 reads CASSFRDLFQETQYF. DNA for the CDR3: TGTGCCAGCAGCTTCCGGGACTTATTCCAAGAGACCCAGTACTTC.

The V call is TRBV20-1, the J call TRBJ2-7; tentatively, D is TRBD2 (6 bases). Looked up from germline, CDR1 is DFQATT and CDR2 is SNEGSKA (reference sequence). The CDR3 runs to 16 residues. Between the trimmed V and J ends, which lost 4 bases and 0 bases, there was a span of 19 bases. The chain's CDR3 is CSANSRDSHYSYEQYF. CDR3 DNA: TGCAGTGCTAACAGCCGGGACTCTCATTACTCCTACGAGCAGTACTTC.

This clonotype showed up just a few times. The CDR3 bases are TGCAGTGCTACAGTTGGGAGGCTTAATTCACCCCTCCACTTT. Protein: CSATVGRLNSPLHF. This sequence joins TRBV20-1 and TRBJ1-6; no clear D gene. V lost 4 bases and J lost 6, with 13 bases in between. This CDR3 contains 14 residues. Germline CDR1 DFQATT, CDR2 SNEGSKA (reference sequence).

This chain connects TRBV12-3 or TRBV12-4 to TRBJ1-2, with D perhaps TRBD1 (6 bases). The CDR3 is made up of 14 amino acids. With 1 base removed from V and 7 bases from J, the gap between germline ends came to 13 bases. CDR3 region: CASSLGVAGVGYTF. DNA for the CDR3: TGTGCCAGCAGTTTAGGGGTTGCAGGGGTTGGCTACACCTTC.

The chain links TRBV4-2 to TRBJ2-4, with D perhaps given as TRBD1 or TRBD2 (6 bases each). The CDR3 extends over 17 amino acids. The V gene lost 4 bases and the J gene lost 0 bases, with 16 bases spanning the gap. Germline V lookup: CDR1 LGHNA, CDR2 YNFKEQ. In DNA form, the CDR3 reads TGTGCCAGCAGCCGGGGGGACATGGGCCTAGCCAAAAACATTCAGTACTTC. Protein: CASSRGDMGLAKNIQYF.

This chain joins TRBV12-3 or TRBV12-4 and TRBJ1-5, with 8 bases matching TRBD1. This CDR3 spans 13 amino acids. With V trimmed by 6 bases and J by 5 bases, 3 bases remained unmatched. The CDR3 region is CASSRTGHQPQHF. The CDR3 nucleotides are TGTGCCAGCAGCAGGACAGGGCATCAGCCCCAGCATTTT.